This T cell receptor beta chain is drawn from a study of blood T cell repertoires in COVID-19. At the level of the study: Acute and convalescent COVID-19 samples came from the United States, Italy and Spain. The cDNA or gDNA used as material had been derived from T cells, B-cell-depleted T cells, or PBMCs.

Study processing details: Estimation of nucleated cell counts relied on the amplification of reference gene primers. TCRdb keeps only in-frame clones here, not all; method: immunoSEQ multiplex PCR. V and J calls and clone size are given by that table; D and trimming were obtained from the DNA. The sample shows about 73,000 clones, over 85% of them seen only once. This clone appeared a few times. Germline V gives CDR1 SGHTA, CDR2 FQGNSA. The CDR3 has 19 residues. V lost 3 bases, J lost 0 bases, and 10 bases stayed unmatched. This TCR came from a woman older than 75 with active or convalescent COVID-19. The J gene is TRBJ2-4, the V gene TRBV7-2; 11 positions match TRBD2. The sequenced sample was peripheral blood. The CDR3 here is CASSLDGTSGGLAKNIQYF. The CDR3 nucleotides read TGTGCCAGCAGCTTGGATGGAACTAGCGGGGGACTAGCCAAAAACATTCAGTACTTC. The full variable domain, in which reference TRBV7-2 and TRBJ2-4 provide the parts outside the CDR3, is GAGVSQSPSNKVTEKGKDVELRCDPISGHTALYWYRQSLGQGLEFLIYFQGNSAPDKSGLPSDRFSAERTGGSVSTLTIQRTQQEDSAVYLCASSLDGTSGGLAKNIQYFGAGTRLSVL.